This T cell receptor (beta chain) was retrieved from a study of T cells in tuberculosis. Study overall: Within 7 days of starting treatment, or before, PBMC were stored.

Profiling relied on immunoSEQ multiplex PCR, and the TCRdb table lists in-frame clones only, not all of them. This table holds 31,000 or so clones, 86% found once. V gave up 8 bases and J gave up 4 bases, with 15 bases separating them. The germline gives CDR1 MNHEY, CDR2 SMNVEV (reference sequence). The CDR3 extends over 14 amino acids. Overall study results and limits: Shorter CDR3-alpha in active tuberculosis partly drove smaller distances. GMM-specific TCRs were nearer to active tuberculosis alpha repertoires, suggesting expansion.

Note on this clone: What it binds is not known.

Time point noted: new active TB diagnosis, blood taken before or within 7 days of starting treatment. This rearrangement joins TRBV27 to TRBJ2-1, with D maybe TRBD1 (6 bases). This sequence originates from an adult with tuberculosis. The specimen comprised PBMCs, sampled at tuberculosis diagnosis. Here the CDR3 DNA reads TGTGCCAGCTCCGGGACAAATACGTACAATGAGCAGTTCTTC. This encodes CASSGTNTYNEQFF.